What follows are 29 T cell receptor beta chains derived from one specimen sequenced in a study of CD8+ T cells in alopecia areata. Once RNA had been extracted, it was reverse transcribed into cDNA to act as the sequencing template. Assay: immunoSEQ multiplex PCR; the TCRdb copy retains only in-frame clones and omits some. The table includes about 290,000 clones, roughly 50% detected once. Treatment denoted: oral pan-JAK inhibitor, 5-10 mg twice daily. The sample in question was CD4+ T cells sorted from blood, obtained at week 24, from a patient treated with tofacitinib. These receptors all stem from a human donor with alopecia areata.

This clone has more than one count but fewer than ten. The CDR3 spells CASSLAHNRRVTEAFF. As DNA, the CDR3 is TGTGCCAGCAGCTTAGCCCACAACCGCAGGGTAACTGAAGCTTTCTTT. This chain links TRBV7-9 with TRBJ1-1; perhaps TRBD1 as D (5 bases). V was cut by 0 bases and J by 5 bases, with 16 bases left in between. Germline-derived CDR1 and CDR2 are SEHNR and FQNEAQ (reference sequence). The CDR3 runs 16 residues.

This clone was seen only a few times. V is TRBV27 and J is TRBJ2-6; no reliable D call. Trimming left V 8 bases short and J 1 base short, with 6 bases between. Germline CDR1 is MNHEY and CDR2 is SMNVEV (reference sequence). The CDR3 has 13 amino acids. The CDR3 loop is CASLSSGANVLTF. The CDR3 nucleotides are TGTGCCAGCCTATCTTCTGGGGCCAACGTCCTGACTTTC.

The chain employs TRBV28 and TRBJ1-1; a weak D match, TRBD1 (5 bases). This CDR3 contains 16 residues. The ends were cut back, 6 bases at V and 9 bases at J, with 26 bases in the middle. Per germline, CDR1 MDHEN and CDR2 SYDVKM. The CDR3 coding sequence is TGTGCCAGCAGCGAAACTGGGACCGCACCCGGAGGGAAAGCTTTCTTT. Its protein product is CASSETGTAPGGKAFF.

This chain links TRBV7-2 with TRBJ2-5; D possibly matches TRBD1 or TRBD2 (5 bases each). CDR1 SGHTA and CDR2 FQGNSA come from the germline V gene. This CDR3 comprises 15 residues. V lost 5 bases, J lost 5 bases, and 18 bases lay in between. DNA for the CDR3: TGTGCCAGCAGCCCACCGGGACCTCCGTGGGAGACCCAGTACTTC. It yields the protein CASSPPGPPWETQYF.

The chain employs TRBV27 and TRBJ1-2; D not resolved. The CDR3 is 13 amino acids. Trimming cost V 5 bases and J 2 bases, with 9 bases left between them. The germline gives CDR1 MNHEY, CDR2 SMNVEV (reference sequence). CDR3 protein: CASSTTPNYGYTF. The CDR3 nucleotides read TGTGCCAGCAGTACGACTCCGAACTATGGCTACACCTTC.

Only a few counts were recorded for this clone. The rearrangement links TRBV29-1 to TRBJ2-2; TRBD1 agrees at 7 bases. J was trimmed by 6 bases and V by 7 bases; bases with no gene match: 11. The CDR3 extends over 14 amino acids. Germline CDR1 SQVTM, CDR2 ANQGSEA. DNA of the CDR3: TGCAGCGCCCTGACAGGGCCAGAGGCCGGGGAGCTGTTTTTT. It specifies CSALTGPEAGELFF.

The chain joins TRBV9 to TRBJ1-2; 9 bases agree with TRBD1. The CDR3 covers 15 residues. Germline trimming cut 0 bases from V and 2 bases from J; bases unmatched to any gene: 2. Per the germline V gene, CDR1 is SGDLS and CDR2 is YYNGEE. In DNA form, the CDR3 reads TGTGCCAGCAGCGTAGACGGGACAGGGAACTATGGCTACACCTTC. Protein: CASSVDGTGNYGYTF.

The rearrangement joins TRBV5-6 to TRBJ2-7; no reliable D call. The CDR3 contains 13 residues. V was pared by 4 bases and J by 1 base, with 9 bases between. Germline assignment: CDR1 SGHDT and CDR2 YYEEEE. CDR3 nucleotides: TGTGCCAGCAGCCTTCCCCAGTCCTACGAGCAGTACTTC. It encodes CASSLPQSYEQYF.

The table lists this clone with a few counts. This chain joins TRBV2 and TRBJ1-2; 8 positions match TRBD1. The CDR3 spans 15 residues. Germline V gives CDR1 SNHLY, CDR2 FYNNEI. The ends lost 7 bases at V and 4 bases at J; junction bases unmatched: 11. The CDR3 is CASTPNQDRAYGYTF. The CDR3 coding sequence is TGTGCCAGCACCCCGAACCAGGACAGGGCCTATGGCTACACCTTC.

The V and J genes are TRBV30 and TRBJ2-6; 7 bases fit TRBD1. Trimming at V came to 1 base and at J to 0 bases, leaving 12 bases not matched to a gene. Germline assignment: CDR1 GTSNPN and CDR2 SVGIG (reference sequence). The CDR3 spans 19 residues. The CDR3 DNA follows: TGTGCCTGGAGTGACCTCCTCCGGGACAGTTACTCTGGGGCCAACGTCCTGACTTTC. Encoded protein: CAWSDLLRDSYSGANVLTF. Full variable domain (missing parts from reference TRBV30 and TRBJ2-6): SQTIHQWPATLVQPVGSPLSLECTVEGTSNPNLYWYRQAAGRGLQLLFYSVGIGQISSEVPQNLSASRPQDRQFILSSKKLLLSDSGFYLCAWSDLLRDSYSGANVLTFGAGSRLTVL.

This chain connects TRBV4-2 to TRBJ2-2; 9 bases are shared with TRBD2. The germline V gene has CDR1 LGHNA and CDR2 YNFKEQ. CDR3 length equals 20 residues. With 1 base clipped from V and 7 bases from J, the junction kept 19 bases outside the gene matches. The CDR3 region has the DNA TGTGCCAGCAGCCAAGTCACGCCCCTGGGAGGCGGGGGGGCTAACGGGGAGCTGTTTTTT. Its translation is CASSQVTPLGGGGANGELFF.

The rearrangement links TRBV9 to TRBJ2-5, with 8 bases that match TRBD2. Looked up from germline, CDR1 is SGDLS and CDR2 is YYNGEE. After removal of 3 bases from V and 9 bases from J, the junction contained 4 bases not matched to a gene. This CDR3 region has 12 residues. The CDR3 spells CASSGGGLAQYF. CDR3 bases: TGTGCCAGCAGCGGCGGGGGGTTGGCCCAGTACTTC.

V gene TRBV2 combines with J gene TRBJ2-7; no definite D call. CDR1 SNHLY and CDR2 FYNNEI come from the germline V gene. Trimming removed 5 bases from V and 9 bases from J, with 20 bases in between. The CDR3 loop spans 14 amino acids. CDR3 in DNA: TGTGCCAGCAGTCCCCGTTACAACAGCTTGGGGCAGTACTTC. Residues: CASSPRYNSLGQYF. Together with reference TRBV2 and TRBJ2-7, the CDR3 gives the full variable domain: EPEVTQTPSHQVTQMGQEVILRCVPISNHLYFYWYRQILGQKVEFLVSFYNNEISEKSEIFDDQFSVERPDGSNFTLKIRSTKLEDSAMYFCASSPRYNSLGQYFGPGTRLTVT.

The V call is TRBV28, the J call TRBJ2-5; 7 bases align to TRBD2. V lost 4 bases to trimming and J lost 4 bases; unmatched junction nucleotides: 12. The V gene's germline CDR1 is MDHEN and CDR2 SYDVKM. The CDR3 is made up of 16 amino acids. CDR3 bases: TGTGCCAGCAGTTCTCGGGCGCCGGGGGGTCGAGAGACCCAGTACTTC. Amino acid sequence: CASSSRAPGGRETQYF.

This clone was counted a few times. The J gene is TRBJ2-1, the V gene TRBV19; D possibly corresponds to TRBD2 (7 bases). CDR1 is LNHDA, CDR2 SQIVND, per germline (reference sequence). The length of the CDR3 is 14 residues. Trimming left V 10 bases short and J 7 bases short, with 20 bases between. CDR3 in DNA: TGTGCCATCTCACCTTGGGGGGGGGCTAATGAGCAGTTCTTC. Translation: CAISPWGGANEQFF.

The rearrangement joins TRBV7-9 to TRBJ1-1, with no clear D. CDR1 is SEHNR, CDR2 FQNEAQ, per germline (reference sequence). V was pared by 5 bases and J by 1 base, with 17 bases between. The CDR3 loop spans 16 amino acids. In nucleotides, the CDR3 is TGTGCCAGCAGCCCACTGGCCCGTTACTCGAACACTGAAGCTTTCTTT. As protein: CASSPLARYSNTEAFF.

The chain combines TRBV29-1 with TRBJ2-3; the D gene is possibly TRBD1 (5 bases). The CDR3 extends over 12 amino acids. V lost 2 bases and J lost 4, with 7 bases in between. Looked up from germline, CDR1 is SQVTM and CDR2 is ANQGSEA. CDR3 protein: CSVERGSDTQYF. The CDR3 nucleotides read TGCAGCGTTGAAAGGGGTTCAGATACGCAGTATTTT.

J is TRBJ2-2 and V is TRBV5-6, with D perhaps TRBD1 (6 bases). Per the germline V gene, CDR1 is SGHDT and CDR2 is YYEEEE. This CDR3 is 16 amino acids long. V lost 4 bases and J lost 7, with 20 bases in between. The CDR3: CASSQDTGYQDGELFF. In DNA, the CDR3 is TGTGCCAGCAGCCAAGATACAGGGTACCAGGACGGGGAGCTGTTTTTT.

The CDR3 protein is CASRTRGSSYNEQFF. CDR3 sequence (DNA): TGTGCCAGCAGGACCCGCGGTAGCTCCTACAATGAGCAGTTCTTC. The chain carries TRBV7-9 and TRBJ2-1; no firm D call. Trimming pared 6 bases from V and 0 bases from J, leaving 12 bases between. The CDR3 loop spans 15 amino acids. CDR1 and CDR2 from the germline V gene are SEHNR and FQNEAQ (reference sequence). The full variable domain, rest sourced from reference TRBV7-9 and TRBJ2-1, is DTGVSQNPRHKITKRGQNVTFRCDPISEHNRLYWYRQTLGQGPEFLTYFQNEAQLEKSRLLSDRFSAERPKGSFSTLEIQRTEQGDSAMYLCASRTRGSSYNEQFFGPGTRLTVL.

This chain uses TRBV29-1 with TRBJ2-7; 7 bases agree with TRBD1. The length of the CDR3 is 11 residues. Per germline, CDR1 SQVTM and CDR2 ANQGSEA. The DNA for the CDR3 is TGCATTGTAGGGGGCGCGTACGAGCAGTACTTC. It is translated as CIVGGAYEQYF.

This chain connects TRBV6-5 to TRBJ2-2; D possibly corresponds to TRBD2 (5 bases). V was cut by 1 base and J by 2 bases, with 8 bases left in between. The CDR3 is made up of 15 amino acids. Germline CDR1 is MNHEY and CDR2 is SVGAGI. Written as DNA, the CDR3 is TGTGCCAGCAGTTACTTTGGACTCAACACCGGGGAGCTGTTTTTT. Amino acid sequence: CASSYFGLNTGELFF.

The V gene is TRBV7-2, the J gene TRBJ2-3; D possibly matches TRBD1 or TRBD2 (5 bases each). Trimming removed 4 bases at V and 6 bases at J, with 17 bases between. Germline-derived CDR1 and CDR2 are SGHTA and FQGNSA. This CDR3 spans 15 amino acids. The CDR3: CASSYRGDGTDTQYF. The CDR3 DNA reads TGTGCCAGCAGCTACCGGGGCGACGGTACGGATACGCAGTATTTT.

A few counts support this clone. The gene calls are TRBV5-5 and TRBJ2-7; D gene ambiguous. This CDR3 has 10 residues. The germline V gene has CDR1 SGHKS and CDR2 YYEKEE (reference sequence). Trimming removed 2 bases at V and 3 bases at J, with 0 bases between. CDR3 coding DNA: TGTGCCAGCAGCTTCTACGAGCAGTACTTC. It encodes CASSFYEQYF.

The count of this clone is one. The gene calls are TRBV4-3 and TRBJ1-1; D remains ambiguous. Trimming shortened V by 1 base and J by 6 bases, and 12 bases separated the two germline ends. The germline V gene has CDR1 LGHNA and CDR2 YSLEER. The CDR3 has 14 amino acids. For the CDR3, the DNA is TGCGCCAGCAGCCAAGTTCTGGGGATCGCTGAAGCTTTCTTT. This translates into CASSQVLGIAEAFF.

The CDR3 is CAWSLKGFEAFF. As DNA, the CDR3 is TGTGCCTGGAGTTTAAAGGGCTTTGAAGCTTTCTTT. The chain has TRBV30 and TRBJ1-1, with D uncertain. With 2 bases removed from V and 7 bases from J, the gap between germline ends came to 11 bases. The CDR3 totals 12 residues. Germline CDR1 reads GTSNPN; CDR2 reads SVGIG (reference sequence).

CDR3 sequence reads: CASKVGNQPQHF. Here the CDR3 DNA reads TGTGCCAGCAAAGTAGGGAATCAGCCCCAGCATTTT. The chain combines TRBV28 with TRBJ1-5; D unclear. Between the trimmed V and J ends, which lost 7 bases and 4 bases, there was a span of 8 bases. The CDR3 is 12 residues long. Germline V CDR1 and CDR2: MDHEN, SYDVKM.

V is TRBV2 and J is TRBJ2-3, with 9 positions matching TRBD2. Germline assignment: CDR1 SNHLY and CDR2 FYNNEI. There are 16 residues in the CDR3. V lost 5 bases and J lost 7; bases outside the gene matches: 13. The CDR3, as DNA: TGTGCCAGCAGTCTCCTTGGCGGGGGGGCCTCAAATACGCAGTATTTT. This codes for CASSLLGGGASNTQYF.

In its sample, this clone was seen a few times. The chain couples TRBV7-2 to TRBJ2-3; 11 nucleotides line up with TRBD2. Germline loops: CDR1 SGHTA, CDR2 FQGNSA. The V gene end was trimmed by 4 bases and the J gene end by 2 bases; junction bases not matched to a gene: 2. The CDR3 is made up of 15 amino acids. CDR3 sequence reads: CASSSTSGDTDTQYF. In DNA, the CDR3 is TGTGCCAGCAGCTCGACTAGCGGGGACACAGATACGCAGTATTTT.

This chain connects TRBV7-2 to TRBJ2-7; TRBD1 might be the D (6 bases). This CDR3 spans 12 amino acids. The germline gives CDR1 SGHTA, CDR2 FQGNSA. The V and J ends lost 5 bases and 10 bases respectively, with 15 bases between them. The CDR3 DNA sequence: TGTGCCAGCAGCCAAACCTCAGGGGTCCAGTACTTC. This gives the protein CASSQTSGVQYF.